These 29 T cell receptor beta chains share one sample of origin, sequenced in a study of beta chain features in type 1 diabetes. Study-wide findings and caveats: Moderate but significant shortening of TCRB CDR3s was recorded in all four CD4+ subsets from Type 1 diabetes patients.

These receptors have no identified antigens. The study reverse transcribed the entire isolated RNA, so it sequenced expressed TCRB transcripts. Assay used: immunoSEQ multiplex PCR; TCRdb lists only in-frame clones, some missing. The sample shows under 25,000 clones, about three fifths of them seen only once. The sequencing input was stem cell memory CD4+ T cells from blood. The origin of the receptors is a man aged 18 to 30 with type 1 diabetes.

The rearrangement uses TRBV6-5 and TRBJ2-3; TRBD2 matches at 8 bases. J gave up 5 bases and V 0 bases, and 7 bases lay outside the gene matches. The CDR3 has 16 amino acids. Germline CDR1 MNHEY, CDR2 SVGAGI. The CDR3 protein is CASSYSAGVRGDTQYF. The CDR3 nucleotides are TGTGCCAGCAGTTACTCAGCGGGAGTTAGGGGAGATACGCAGTATTTT.

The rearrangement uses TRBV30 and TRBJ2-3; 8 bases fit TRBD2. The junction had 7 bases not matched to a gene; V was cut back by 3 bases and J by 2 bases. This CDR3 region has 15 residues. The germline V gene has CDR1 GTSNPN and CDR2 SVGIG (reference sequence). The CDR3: CAWSRGRGVTDTQYF. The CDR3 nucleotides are TGTGCCTGGAGCCGAGGGCGGGGGGTCACAGATACGCAGTATTTT.

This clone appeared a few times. This CDR3 is CASSPAGTTNTEAFF. CDR3 in DNA: TGTGCCAGCTCACCGGCTGGGACAACCAACACTGAAGCTTTCTTT. This sequence joins TRBV18 and TRBJ1-1, with a possible D match to TRBD1 (6 bases). V lost 3 bases, J lost 2 bases, and 13 bases lay in between. Germline values: CDR1 KGHSH, CDR2 LQKENI. The CDR3 covers 15 residues.

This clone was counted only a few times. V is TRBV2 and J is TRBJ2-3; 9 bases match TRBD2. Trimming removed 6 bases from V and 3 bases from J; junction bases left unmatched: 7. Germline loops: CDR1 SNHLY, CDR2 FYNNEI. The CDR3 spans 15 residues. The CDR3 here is CASRLGTSQTDTQYF. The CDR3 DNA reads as TGTGCCAGCAGACTCGGGACTAGCCAGACAGATACGCAGTATTTT.

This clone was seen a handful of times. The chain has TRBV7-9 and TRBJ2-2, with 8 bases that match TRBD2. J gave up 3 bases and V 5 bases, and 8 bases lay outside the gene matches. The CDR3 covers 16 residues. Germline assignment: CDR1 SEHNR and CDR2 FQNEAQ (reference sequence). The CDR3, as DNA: TGTGCCAGCAGCGGTACCGGGACTAGGGACACCGGGGAGCTGTTTTTT. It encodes CASSGTGTRDTGELFF.

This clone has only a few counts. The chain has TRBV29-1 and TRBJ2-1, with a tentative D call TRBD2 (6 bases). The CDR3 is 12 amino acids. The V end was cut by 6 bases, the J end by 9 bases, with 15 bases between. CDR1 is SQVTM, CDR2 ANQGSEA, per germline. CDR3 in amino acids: CSVAGLYGEQFF. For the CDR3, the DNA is TGCAGCGTCGCGGGACTGTATGGTGAGCAGTTCTTC.

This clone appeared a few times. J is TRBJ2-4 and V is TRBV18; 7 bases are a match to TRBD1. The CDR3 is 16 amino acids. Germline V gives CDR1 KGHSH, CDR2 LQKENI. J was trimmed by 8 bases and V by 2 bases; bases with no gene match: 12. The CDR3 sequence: CASSPESPGQWHIQYF. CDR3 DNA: TGTGCCAGCTCACCAGAATCTCCGGGACAGTGGCACATTCAGTACTTC.

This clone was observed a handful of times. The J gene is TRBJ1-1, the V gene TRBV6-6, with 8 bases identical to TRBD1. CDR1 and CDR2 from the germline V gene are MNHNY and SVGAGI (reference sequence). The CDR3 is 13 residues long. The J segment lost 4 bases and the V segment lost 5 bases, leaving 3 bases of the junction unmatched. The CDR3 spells CASSIQGATEAFF. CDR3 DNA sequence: TGTGCCAGCAGTATCCAGGGGGCCACTGAAGCTTTCTTT.

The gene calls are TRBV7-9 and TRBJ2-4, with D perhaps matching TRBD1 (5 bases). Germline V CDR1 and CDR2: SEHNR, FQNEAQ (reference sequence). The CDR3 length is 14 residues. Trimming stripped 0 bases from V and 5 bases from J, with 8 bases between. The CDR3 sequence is CASSLAGAENIQYF. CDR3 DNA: TGTGCCAGCAGCTTAGCAGGGGCCGAAAACATTCAGTACTTC.

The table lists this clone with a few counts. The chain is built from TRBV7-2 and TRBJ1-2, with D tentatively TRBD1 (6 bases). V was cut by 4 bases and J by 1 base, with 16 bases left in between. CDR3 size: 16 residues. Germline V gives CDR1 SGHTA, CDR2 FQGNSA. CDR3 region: CASSSNTGKINYGYTF. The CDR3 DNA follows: TGTGCCAGCAGCTCCAATACAGGGAAGATTAACTATGGCTACACCTTC.

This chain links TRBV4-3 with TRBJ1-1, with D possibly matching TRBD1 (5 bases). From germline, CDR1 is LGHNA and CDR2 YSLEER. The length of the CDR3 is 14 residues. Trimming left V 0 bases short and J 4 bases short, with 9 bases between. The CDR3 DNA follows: TGCGCCAGCAGCCAAGAGGGCAGGGTCACTGAAGCTTTCTTT. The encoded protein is CASSQEGRVTEAFF.

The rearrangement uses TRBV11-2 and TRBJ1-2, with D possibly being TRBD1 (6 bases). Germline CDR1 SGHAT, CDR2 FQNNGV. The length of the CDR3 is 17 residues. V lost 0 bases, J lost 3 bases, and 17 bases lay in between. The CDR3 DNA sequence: TGTGCCAGCAGCTTAGATCTTGCAGGGGAGCGCGACTATGGCTACACCTTC. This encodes CASSLDLAGERDYGYTF.

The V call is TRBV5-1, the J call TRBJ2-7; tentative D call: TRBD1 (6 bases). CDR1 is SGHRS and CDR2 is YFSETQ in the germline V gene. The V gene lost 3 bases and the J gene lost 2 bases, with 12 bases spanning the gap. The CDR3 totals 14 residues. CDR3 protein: CASSSNRVPYEQYF. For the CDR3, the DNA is TGCGCCAGCAGCTCAAACAGGGTCCCCTACGAGCAGTACTTC.

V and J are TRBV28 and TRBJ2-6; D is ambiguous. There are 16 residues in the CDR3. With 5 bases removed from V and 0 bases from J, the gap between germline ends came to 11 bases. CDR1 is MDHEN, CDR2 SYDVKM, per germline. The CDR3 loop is CASSRRSDSGANVLTF. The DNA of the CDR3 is TGTGCCAGCAGTCGCCGGTCTGACTCTGGGGCCAACGTCCTGACTTTC.

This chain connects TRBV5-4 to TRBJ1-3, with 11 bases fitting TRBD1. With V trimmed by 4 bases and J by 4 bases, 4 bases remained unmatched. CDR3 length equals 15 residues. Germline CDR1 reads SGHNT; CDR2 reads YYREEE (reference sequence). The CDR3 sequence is CASSRTGGLGNTIYF. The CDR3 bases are TGTGCCAGCAGCCGGACAGGGGGCTTAGGAAACACCATATATTTT.

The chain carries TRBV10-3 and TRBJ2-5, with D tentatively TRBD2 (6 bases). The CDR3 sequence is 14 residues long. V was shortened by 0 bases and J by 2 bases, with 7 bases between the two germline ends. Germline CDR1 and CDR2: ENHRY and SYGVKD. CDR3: CAISESSGQETQYF. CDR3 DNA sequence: TGTGCCATCAGTGAGTCTAGCGGACAAGAGACCCAGTACTTC.

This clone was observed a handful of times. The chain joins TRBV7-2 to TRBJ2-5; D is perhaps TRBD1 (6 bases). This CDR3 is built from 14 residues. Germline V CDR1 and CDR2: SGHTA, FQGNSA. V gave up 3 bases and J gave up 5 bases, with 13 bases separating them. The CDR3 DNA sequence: TGTGCCAGCAGCTTCACAGGGCCGGGTGAGACCCAGTACTTC. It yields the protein CASSFTGPGETQYF.

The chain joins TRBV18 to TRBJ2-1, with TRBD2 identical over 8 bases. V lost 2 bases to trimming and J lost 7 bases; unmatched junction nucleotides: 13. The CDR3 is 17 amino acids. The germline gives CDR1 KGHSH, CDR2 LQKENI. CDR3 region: CASSPGQARERGNEQFF. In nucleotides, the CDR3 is TGTGCCAGCTCACCAGGTCAGGCGCGGGAGCGGGGGAATGAGCAGTTCTTC.

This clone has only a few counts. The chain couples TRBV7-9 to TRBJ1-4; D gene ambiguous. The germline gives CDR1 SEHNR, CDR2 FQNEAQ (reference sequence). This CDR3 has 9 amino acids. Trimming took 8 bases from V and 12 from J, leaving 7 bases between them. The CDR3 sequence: CASGRELFF. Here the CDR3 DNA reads TGTGCCAGCGGCCGGGAACTGTTTTTT.

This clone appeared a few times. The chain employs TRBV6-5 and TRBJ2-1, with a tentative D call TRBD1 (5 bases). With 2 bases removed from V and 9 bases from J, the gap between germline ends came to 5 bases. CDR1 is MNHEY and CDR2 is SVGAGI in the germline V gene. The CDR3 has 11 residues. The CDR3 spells CASSYQGEQFF. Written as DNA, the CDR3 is TGTGCCAGCAGTTACCAGGGTGAGCAGTTCTTC.

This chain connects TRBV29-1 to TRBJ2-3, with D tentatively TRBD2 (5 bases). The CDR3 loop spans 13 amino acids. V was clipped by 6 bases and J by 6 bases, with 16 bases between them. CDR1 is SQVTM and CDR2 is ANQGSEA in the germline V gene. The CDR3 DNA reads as TGCAGCGTCTCGCGGGTGGTAGTCGATACGCAGTATTTT. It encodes CSVSRVVVDTQYF.

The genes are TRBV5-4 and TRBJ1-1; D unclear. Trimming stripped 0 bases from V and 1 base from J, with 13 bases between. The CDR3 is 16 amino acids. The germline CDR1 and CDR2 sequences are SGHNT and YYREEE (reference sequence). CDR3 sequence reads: CASSLEPTLENTEAFF. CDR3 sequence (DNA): TGTGCCAGCAGCTTGGAACCCACTCTAGAGAACACTGAAGCTTTCTTT.

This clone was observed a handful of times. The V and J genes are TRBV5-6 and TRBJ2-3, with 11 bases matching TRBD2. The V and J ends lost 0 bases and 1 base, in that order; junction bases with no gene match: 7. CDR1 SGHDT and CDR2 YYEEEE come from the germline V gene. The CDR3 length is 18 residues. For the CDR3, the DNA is TGTGCCAGCAGCTTGGGGGTACTAGCGGGGGCCGGCACAGATACGCAGTATTTT. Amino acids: CASSLGVLAGAGTDTQYF.

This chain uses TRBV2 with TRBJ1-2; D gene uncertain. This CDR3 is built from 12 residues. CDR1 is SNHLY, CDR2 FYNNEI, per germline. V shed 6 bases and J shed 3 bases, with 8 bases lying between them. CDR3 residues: CASRRAYYGYTF. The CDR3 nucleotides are TGTGCCAGCAGGAGGGCTTACTATGGCTACACCTTC.

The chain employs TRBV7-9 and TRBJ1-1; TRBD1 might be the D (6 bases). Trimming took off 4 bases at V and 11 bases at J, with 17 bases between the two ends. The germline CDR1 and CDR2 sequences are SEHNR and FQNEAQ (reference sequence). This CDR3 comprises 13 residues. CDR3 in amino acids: CASSSEGGGVAFF. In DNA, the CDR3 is TGTGCCAGCAGCTCGGAGGGGGGGGGCGTCGCTTTCTTT.

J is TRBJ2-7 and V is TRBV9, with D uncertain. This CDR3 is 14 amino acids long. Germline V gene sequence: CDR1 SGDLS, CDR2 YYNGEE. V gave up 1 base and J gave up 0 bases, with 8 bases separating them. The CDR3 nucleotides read TGTGCCAGCAGCGTATCGGTGAGCTCCTACGAGCAGTACTTC. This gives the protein CASSVSVSSYEQYF.

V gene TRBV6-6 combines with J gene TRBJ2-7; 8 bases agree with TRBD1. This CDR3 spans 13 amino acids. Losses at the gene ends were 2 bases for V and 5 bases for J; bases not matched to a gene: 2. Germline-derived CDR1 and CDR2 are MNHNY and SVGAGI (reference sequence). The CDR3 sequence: CASSYRQGHEQYF. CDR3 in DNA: TGTGCCAGCAGTTACAGACAGGGGCACGAGCAGTACTTC.

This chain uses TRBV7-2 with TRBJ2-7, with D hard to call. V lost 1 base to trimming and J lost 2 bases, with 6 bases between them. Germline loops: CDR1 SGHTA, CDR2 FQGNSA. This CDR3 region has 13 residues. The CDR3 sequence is CASSLDFTYEQYF. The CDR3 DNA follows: TGTGCCAGCAGCTTAGACTTTACCTACGAGCAGTACTTC.

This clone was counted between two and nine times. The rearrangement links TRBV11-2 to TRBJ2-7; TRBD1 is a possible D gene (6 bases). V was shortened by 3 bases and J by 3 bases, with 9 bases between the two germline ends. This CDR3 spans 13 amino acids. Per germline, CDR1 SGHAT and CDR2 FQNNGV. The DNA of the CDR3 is TGTGCCAGCAGCTTGGAAGGGGGCTACGAGCAGTACTTC. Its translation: CASSLEGGYEQYF.